Reported below is one TCR beta chain. Its recognized antigen is unknown. Per-base qualities were not stored, and no clone one base away is much larger. The immunoSEQ Assay was used to sequence TCRbeta CDR3 regions. After extraction, genomic DNA underwent amplification by bias-controlled multiplex PCR, followed by high-throughput sequencing. Per the authors' processing: To quantify the absolute abundance of every unique TCRbeta CDR3 region, sequences were collapsed and filtered. T cell fraction was estimated by normalizing TCRbeta template counts to usable DNA, with usable DNA measured through amplification of reference genes found in all nucleated cells. Repertoire TCRs were annotated as SARS-CoV-2-specific when V gene, CDR3 amino acid sequence and J gene were exactly matched to a known reactive TCR set. MIRA supplied the reference SARS-CoV-2 TCR set, which was filtered for enrichment in COVID-19-positive ImmuneCODE repertoires so that public or cross-reactive TCRs were removed. Drawing on the MIRA antigens, annotated TCRs were analysed further at the level of specific ORF or position within ORF. Breadth was defined as the number of annotated unique rearrangements divided by the total number of unique productive rearrangements, and depth was defined as the summed frequency of the annotated unique rearrangements. Two-sided Wilcoxon rank-sum tests were used to compare TCR breadth between groups. In its TCRdb copy, this immuneACCESS table keeps in-frame sequences only and misses some clones. Where compared with another copy, unresolved V genes explain less than half of these, and the others have no known cause. V, J and clone size were drawn from that table, and D and trimming were deduced from the DNA. This sample lists 200,000 to 300,000 clones; approximately 88% were detected once. The ten largest clones capture less than 3.5% of the sample.

The treatment or condition label, as the study defines it: around 19 received Ad26.COV2.S at low or high dose, single or two shots; 5 received placebo; per-sample allocation not given. For vaccine and placebo recipients, the sequenced repertoires came from samples collected on day 63 after the first injection. Between 29 July and 7 August 2020, Cohort 1b enrolled around 24 adults aged 18-55 years at one site in Boston, USA. Ad26.COV2.S was a replication-incompetent adenovirus type 26 vector that expressed a prefusion-stabilized SARS-CoV-2 spike protein derived from the original Wuhan strain. This entry belongs to a study of Ad26.COV2.S vaccination and SARS-CoV-2 variants (dated by TCRdb to 2020 to 2023). Describing the broader study: Donors in the vaccine arm were drawn from COV1001, a multicentre, randomized, double-blind, placebo-controlled phase I-IIa trial testing Ad26.COV2.S in healthy adults. Investigators did not know the trial group allocation while performing experiments and assessing outcomes. A total of 32 samples were included in the TCR-sequenced set, comprising some 20 Ad26.COV2.S vaccine recipients, 5 placebo recipients and 8 SARS-CoV-2 convalescent individuals. TCRbeta repertoire sequencing was used to assess the specificity and breadth of SARS-CoV-2-reactive T cell receptors after Ad26.COV2.S vaccination. Participants in the trial were split at random into five groups of five each, receiving low-dose or high-dose Ad26.COV2.S once or twice, or else placebo on both occasions. Dosing of Ad26.COV2.S was intramuscular, at either 5x10^10 or 1x10^11 viral particles, delivered as one shot or as two shots spaced 56 days apart. Summary of the overall study and its limitations: Comparable non-spike TCR breadth was observed between vaccine and placebo recipients, consistent with only spike being contained in the vaccine. The study lacked the statistical power to compare responses across vaccine doses or regimens. After vaccination, substantial breadth of spike-specific CD8+ and CD4+ T cell responses was reported. Higher spike-specific TCR breadth was observed in Ad26.COV2.S recipients than in placebo recipients (P = 0.0014). It was noted by the authors that total T cell responses may have been underestimated by the TCR breadth and depth analyses.

V is cut by 1 base and J by 5 bases, and the space between the germline ends is 17 bases. The germline V gene specifies SGHNT as CDR1 and YENEEA as CDR2. From the cysteine up to the phenylalanine, the CDR3 has a length of 16 residues. Only the CDR3 DNA stays, 48 bases, in frame from base 1. The sequenced sample was peripheral blood, obtained in a trial of Ad26.COV2.S vaccine versus placebo. The chain is made from TRBV11-3 and TRBJ2-5, with the D gene call left open. The receptor comes from a person between 18 and 65 years old who received the Ad26.COV2.S COVID-19 vaccine or a placebo. The DNA sequence reads TGTGCCAGCAGCTTAGGGCCGGGCAGGAGAGCGGAGACCCAGTACTTC. Its protein product is CASSLGPGRRAETQYF.